The present entry profiles one TCR beta chain with its context. The CDR3 runs 17 residues. The ends lost 5 bases at V and 5 bases at J; junction bases unmatched: 8. Germline V gene sequence: CDR1 MNHEY, CDR2 SMNVEV (reference sequence). This entry comes from a study of cytotoxic CD8 clonotypes in ibrutinib-treated CLL. TCRdb's table, derived via immunoSEQ multiplex PCR, lists solely in-frame clones and lacks some. The sample consists of about 300,000 clones, approximately 79% of them appearing once. This chain uses TRBV27 with TRBJ2-1; 14 bases are shared with TRBD2. The specimen comprised PBMCs, sampled at disease progression, from a patient treated with ibrutinib. The receptor was isolated from a human donor with chronic lymphocytic leukemia. The CDR3 here is CASSPRLAGGPHNEQFF. CDR3 DNA sequence: TGTGCCAGCAGTCCCCGACTAGCGGGAGGGCCGCACAATGAGCAGTTCTTC.